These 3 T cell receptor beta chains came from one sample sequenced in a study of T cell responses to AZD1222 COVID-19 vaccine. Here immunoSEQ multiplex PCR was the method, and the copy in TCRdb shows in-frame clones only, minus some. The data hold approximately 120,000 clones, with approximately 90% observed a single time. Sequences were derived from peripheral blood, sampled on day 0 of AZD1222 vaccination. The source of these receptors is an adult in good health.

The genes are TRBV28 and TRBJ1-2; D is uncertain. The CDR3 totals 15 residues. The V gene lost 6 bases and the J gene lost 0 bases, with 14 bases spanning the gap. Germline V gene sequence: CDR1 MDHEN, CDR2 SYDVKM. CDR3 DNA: TGTGCCAGCAGCCCCAGTGGTGGACCTAACTATGGCTACACCTTC. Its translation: CASSPSGGPNYGYTF.

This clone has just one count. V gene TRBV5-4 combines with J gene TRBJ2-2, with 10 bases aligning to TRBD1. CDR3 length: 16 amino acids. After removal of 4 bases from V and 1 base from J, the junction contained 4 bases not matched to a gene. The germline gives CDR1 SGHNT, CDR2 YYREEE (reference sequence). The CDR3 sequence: CASSPTGGLNTGELFF. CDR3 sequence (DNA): TGTGCCAGCAGCCCGACAGGGGGCCTGAACACCGGGGAGCTGTTTTTT.

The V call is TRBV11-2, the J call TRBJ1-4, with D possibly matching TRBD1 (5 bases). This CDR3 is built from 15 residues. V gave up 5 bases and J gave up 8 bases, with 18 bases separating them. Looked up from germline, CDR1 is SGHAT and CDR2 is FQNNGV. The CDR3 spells CASSIRRGGYEKLFF. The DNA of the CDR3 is TGTGCCAGCAGCATAAGACGGGGGGGATACGAAAAACTGTTTTTT.